The 30 T cell receptor beta chains in this list originate from one sample, sequenced in a study of T cell responses to AZD1222 COVID-19 vaccine (dated by TCRdb to 2020 to 2022). According to the study, the label for this sample's time point signals: baseline before first vaccination. The protocol used for the library was the immunoSEQ multiplex PCR assay. TCRdb retrieved this table from immuneACCESS and kept in-frame rearrangements only. Not all clones are present; in checked studies, unresolved V genes account for under half, and no reason is known for the remainder. This sample gives 96,000 or so clones in total; under 90% of them show up just once. Approximately 24% of the sample goes to the ten largest clones. The input for sequencing was peripheral blood, taken on day 0 of AZD1222 vaccination. The source is an adult in good health.

CDR3 DNA: TGTGCCAGCAGCCTGGACAGTAGGACTGGAAACACCATATATTTT. Protein: CASSLDSRTGNTIYF. The chain combines TRBV7-9 with TRBJ1-3, with a tentative D call TRBD1 (6 bases). Germline V gene data show CDR1 as SEHNR and CDR2 as FQNEAQ (reference sequence). Deletions cut 5 bases from V and 2 bases from J, with 13 bases between. This CDR3 is built from 15 residues.

The chain joins TRBV7-2 to TRBJ2-1; tentatively, D is TRBD2 (6 bases). The CDR3 has 13 residues. V lost 5 bases to trimming and J lost 10 bases, with 15 bases between them. Germline V CDR1 and CDR2: SGHTA, FQGNSA. CDR3 sequence (DNA): TGTGCCAGCAGCGGCGGGACCCTCGGGGAGCAGTTCTTC. It translates to CASSGGTLGEQFF.

The chain carries TRBV6-5 and TRBJ1-1; 7 bases agree with TRBD1. V was pared by 4 bases and J by 0 bases, with 5 bases of the junction left unmatched. There are 15 residues in the CDR3. Germline V gene sequence: CDR1 MNHEY, CDR2 SVGAGI. This CDR3 reads CASSSTGIMNTEAFF. The CDR3 coding sequence is TGTGCCAGCAGTTCGACAGGGATCATGAACACTGAAGCTTTCTTT.

This chain connects TRBV5-1 to TRBJ2-3; D is possibly TRBD1 (5 bases). Trimming took 0 bases from V and 0 from J, leaving 5 bases between them. Germline V gene sequence: CDR1 SGHRS, CDR2 YFSETQ. The CDR3 length is 14 residues. CDR3: CASSLGQSTDTQYF. DNA of the CDR3: TGCGCCAGCAGCTTGGGACAGAGCACAGATACGCAGTATTTT.

This chain links TRBV30 with TRBJ2-3; 11 bases are shared with TRBD2. V shed 3 bases, J shed 2 bases, and the junction held 19 bases outside the gene matches. The length of the CDR3 is 20 residues. CDR1 is GTSNPN, CDR2 SVGIG, per germline (reference sequence). CDR3 region: CAWRKPGLAANPSLTDTQYF. DNA for the CDR3: TGTGCCTGGAGAAAACCGGGACTAGCGGCCAACCCCTCTCTCACAGATACGCAGTATTTT.

V usage is TRBV6-2 or TRBV6-3 and J usage is TRBJ1-2, with no clear D. V dropped 0 bases and J dropped 8 bases, with 13 bases sitting between them. The CDR3 loop spans 14 amino acids. Germline assignment: CDR1 MNHEY and CDR2 SVGEGT. The CDR3 loop reads CASSYSGQAGGYTF. In DNA, the CDR3 is TGTGCCAGCAGTTACTCCGGCCAAGCGGGCGGCTACACCTTC.

This chain uses TRBV19 with TRBJ1-6, with 10 bases that match TRBD1. The CDR3 covers 16 residues. V was pared by 8 bases and J by 7 bases, with 11 bases of the junction left unmatched. From germline, CDR1 is LNHDA and CDR2 SQIVND (reference sequence). CDR3 sequence: CASRAAGTGENSPLHF. The DNA for the CDR3 is TGTGCCAGTCGAGCTGCGGGGACAGGGGAAAATTCACCCCTCCACTTT.

The chain has TRBV21-1 and TRBJ2-7; TRBD1 is the table's D call, not checked against the DNA. TRBV21-1 is listed as a pseudogene. CDR3 size: 15 residues. CDR3 DNA: TGTGCCAGCAGCTTACCCCGGGACAGGGCCTACGAGCAGTACTTC. As protein: CASSLPRDRAYEQYF.

This clone has just a few counts. The chain links TRBV18 to TRBJ1-4, with a weak D call TRBD1 (5 bases). CDR3 size: 14 residues. V was pared by 5 bases and J by 5 bases, with 12 bases between. The V gene's germline CDR1 is KGHSH and CDR2 LQKENI. CDR3 sequence reads: CASSKQGENEKLFF. As DNA, the CDR3 is TGTGCCAGCTCAAAGCAGGGTGAGAATGAAAAACTGTTTTTT.

V is TRBV14 and J is TRBJ2-7, with unresolved D. Looked up from germline, CDR1 is SGHDN and CDR2 is FVKESK. The ends were cut back, 6 bases at V and 2 bases at J, with 20 bases in the middle. There are 16 residues in the CDR3. CDR3 loop: CASSNRASSTPYEQYF. CDR3 DNA sequence: TGTGCCAGCAGTAACCGGGCCTCTTCTACCCCCTACGAGCAGTACTTC.

The chain is built from TRBV14 and TRBJ1-3; tentative D call: TRBD1 (5 bases). From germline, CDR1 is SGHDN and CDR2 FVKESK. The V and J ends lost 6 bases and 4 bases respectively, with 10 bases between them. The CDR3 extends over 13 amino acids. DNA for the CDR3: TGTGCCAGCAGTCGGACATCCGGAAACACCATATATTTT. Translation gives CASSRTSGNTIYF.

The J gene is TRBJ2-7, the V gene TRBV28; 9 bases are shared with TRBD2. The germline V gene has CDR1 MDHEN and CDR2 SYDVKM. V lost 2 bases and J lost 2; bases outside the gene matches: 7. This CDR3 region has 16 residues. CDR3 sequence reads: CASSLEGTSLTYEQYF. CDR3 DNA sequence: TGTGCCAGCAGTTTAGAAGGGACTAGCTTAACCTACGAGCAGTACTTC.

This sequence joins TRBV6-5 and TRBJ2-7; the match to TRBD2 covers 12 bases. Germline trimming cut 11 bases from V and 0 bases from J; bases unmatched to any gene: 5. Germline assignment: CDR1 MNHEY and CDR2 SVGAGI. The CDR3 totals 14 residues. The CDR3 reads CAVSTSGSSYEQYF. Here the CDR3 DNA reads TGTGCCGTTTCGACTAGCGGGAGCTCCTACGAGCAGTACTTC.

The V and J genes are TRBV10-3 and TRBJ1-2; TRBD1 matches at 9 bases. Germline values: CDR1 ENHRY, CDR2 SYGVKD. The CDR3 covers 16 residues. V was pared by 0 bases and J by 2 bases, with 4 bases of the junction left unmatched. The CDR3 DNA reads TGTGCCATCAGTGAGTCGGGACAGGGAAAGAACTATGGCTACACCTTC. This gives the protein CAISESGQGKNYGYTF.

This clone has a handful of counts. The CDR3 sequence: CASSIGRVAGNTIYF. The CDR3 DNA is TGTGCCAGTAGTATAGGTCGGGTAGCTGGAAACACCATATATTTT. The chain links TRBV19 to TRBJ1-3; no clear D. Germline values: CDR1 LNHDA, CDR2 SQIVND (reference sequence). V gave up 1 base and J gave up 2 bases, with 9 bases separating them. CDR3 length equals 15 residues.

This chain links TRBV7-3 with TRBJ2-1; TRBD1 is a possible D gene (6 bases). Trimming took 2 bases from V and 4 from J, leaving 6 bases between them. Germline-derived CDR1 and CDR2 are SGHTA and FQGTGA. The length of the CDR3 is 13 residues. CDR3 DNA sequence: TGTGCCAGCAGCTTAGGACAGTACAATGAGCAGTTCTTC. This gives the protein CASSLGQYNEQFF.

This sequence joins TRBV27 and TRBJ2-4, with TRBD1 matching over 8 bases. The V and J ends lost 8 bases and 3 bases, in that order; junction bases with no gene match: 3. Germline CDR1 is MNHEY and CDR2 is SMNVEV (reference sequence). The CDR3 has 13 amino acids. The CDR3 nucleotides read TGTGCCAGCCGTGGGACAGGCAAAAACATTCAGTACTTC. Protein: CASRGTGKNIQYF.

The J gene is TRBJ1-1, the V gene TRBV9; no definite D call. The V end was cut by 0 bases, the J end by 4 bases, with 7 bases between. The length of the CDR3 is 13 residues. The germline CDR1 and CDR2 sequences are SGDLS and YYNGEE. The CDR3 DNA sequence: TGTGCCAGCAGCGTAGAAGAAAGCACTGAAGCTTTCTTT. Amino acids: CASSVEESTEAFF.

V usage is TRBV5-1 and J usage is TRBJ2-1; a possible D gene is TRBD2 (6 bases). CDR1 and CDR2 from the germline V gene are SGHRS and YFSETQ. This CDR3 region has 15 residues. The V end was cut by 0 bases, the J end by 4 bases, with 11 bases between. CDR3 protein: CASSLEGSGYNEQFF. For the CDR3, the DNA is TGCGCCAGCAGCTTGGAGGGTAGCGGTTACAATGAGCAGTTCTTC.

The chain joins TRBV7-2 to TRBJ2-7, with TRBD2 matching over 9 bases. This CDR3 contains 18 residues. V was pared by 0 bases and J by 6 bases, with 15 bases of the junction left unmatched. The germline CDR1 and CDR2 sequences are SGHTA and FQGNSA. This CDR3 reads CASSLALAGPTRGSEQYF. The CDR3 nucleotides read TGTGCCAGCAGCTTAGCGCTAGCGGGGCCTACTAGGGGAAGCGAGCAGTACTTC.

The V and J genes are TRBV19 and TRBJ1-4; 8 nucleotides match TRBD1. The V gene's germline CDR1 is LNHDA and CDR2 SQIVND (reference sequence). This CDR3 has 14 amino acids. Germline trimming cut 6 bases from V and 5 bases from J; bases unmatched to any gene: 5. The CDR3 region has the DNA TGTGCCAGTAGCGCACAGGGGGGGAATGAAAAACTGTTTTTT. This codes for CASSAQGGNEKLFF.

The chain employs TRBV29-1 and TRBJ1-1; D gene ambiguous. V dropped 1 base and J dropped 6 bases, with 12 bases sitting between them. CDR1 is SQVTM, CDR2 ANQGSEA, per germline. CDR3 size: 13 residues. CDR3 amino acids: CSVEATQYAEAFF. CDR3 bases: TGCAGCGTTGAAGCGACCCAGTACGCTGAAGCTTTCTTT.

The chain is built from TRBV5-1 and TRBJ2-5; D tentatively fits TRBD1 or TRBD2 (6 bases each). Germline V gene sequence: CDR1 SGHRS, CDR2 YFSETQ. The CDR3 contains 13 residues. Trimming removed 5 bases at V and 4 bases at J, with 12 bases between. DNA for the CDR3: TGCGCCAGCAGGGATGGAGGGGGAGAGACCCAGTACTTC. It is translated as CASRDGGGETQYF.

The chain combines TRBV6-5 with TRBJ2-7, with D possibly matching TRBD1 (5 bases). Germline-derived CDR1 and CDR2 are MNHEY and SVGAGI. V was trimmed by 7 bases and J by 5 bases, leaving 18 bases between them. The CDR3 sequence is 14 residues long. The CDR3 nucleotides are TGTGCCAGCACCCTCGGAACAGGCGGCCACGAGCAGTACTTC. This sequence encodes CASTLGTGGHEQYF.

V gene TRBV6-2 or TRBV6-3 combines with J gene TRBJ2-1, with D perhaps TRBD2 (5 bases). The V gene lost 6 bases and the J gene lost 9 bases, with 21 bases spanning the gap. This CDR3 spans 15 amino acids. Germline CDR1 and CDR2: MNHEY and SVGEGT. The CDR3 bases are TGTGCCAGCAGCGACGAAAAGCGGCCTACGTTTGAGCAGTTCTTC. Translated, it gives CASSDEKRPTFEQFF.

This chain connects TRBV2 to TRBJ1-2; D may be TRBD1 (6 bases). Trimming pared 7 bases from V and 1 base from J, leaving 10 bases between. There are 13 residues in the CDR3. Germline V gene lookup returns CDR1 SNHLY and CDR2 FYNNEI. The CDR3 protein is CASILDSNYGYTF. For the CDR3, the DNA is TGTGCCAGCATCTTGGACAGTAACTATGGCTACACCTTC.

The gene calls are TRBV6-2 or TRBV6-3 and TRBJ2-7; no clear D. V gave up 2 bases and J gave up 10 bases, with 6 bases separating them. Germline CDR1 reads MNHEY; CDR2 reads SVGEGT. The length of the CDR3 is 10 residues. The CDR3 DNA sequence: TGTGCCAGCAGTTACCAACCACAGTACTTC. Amino acids: CASSYQPQYF.

This clone was counted a single time. V is TRBV9 and J is TRBJ1-5; D is unresolved. V lost 0 bases and J 4 bases, leaving 14 bases between the germline ends. CDR1 and CDR2 (germline): SGDLS, YYNGEE. This CDR3 is 16 amino acids long. CDR3 in amino acids: CASSVVGGSNNQPQHF. The CDR3 bases are TGTGCCAGCAGCGTAGTGGGCGGATCCAATAATCAGCCCCAGCATTTT.

The chain has TRBV5-1 and TRBJ1-5; D is undetermined. The CDR3 spans 15 residues. V was clipped by 3 bases and J by 3 bases, with 13 bases between them. Germline lookup yields CDR1 SGHRS and CDR2 YFSETQ. DNA of the CDR3: TGCGCCAGCAGCTCGGAGGGCAGAGTCAATCAGCCCCAGCATTTT. Protein product: CASSSEGRVNQPQHF.

This sequence joins TRBV28 and TRBJ1-4, with 12 bases identical to TRBD1. Germline values: CDR1 MDHEN, CDR2 SYDVKM. This CDR3 has 15 residues. With 4 bases clipped from V and 12 bases from J, the junction kept 9 bases outside the gene matches. The CDR3 DNA follows: TGTGCCAGCAGTTCCGCCGGGACAGGGGGCGGACAACTGTTTTTT. It codes for CASSSAGTGGGQLFF.